The present TCR beta chain was sequenced within a study of cytomegalovirus exposure and HLA in healthy donors. Remarks on this clone: What it recognizes is unknown.

This CDR3 is built from 15 residues. Germline CDR1 is KGHSH and CDR2 is LQKENI. J was trimmed by 0 bases and V by 6 bases; bases with no gene match: 8. In the PCR, 60 Vbeta and 13 Jbeta primers were used. Sequencing used immunoSEQ multiplex PCR; TCRdb keeps in-frame clones, though not all of them. The sample shows approximately 200,000 clones, 65% to 85% of them seen only once. Regarding the study as a whole: Indistinguishable V segments such as TRBV6-2 and TRBV6-3 were excluded. Cytomegalovirus-associated TCR beta chains were listed, numbering over 150. It was likely that a cluster of highly shared sequence variants was a sequencing artifact.

Material: PBMCs. The chain couples TRBV18 to TRBJ2-7; 7 bases line up with TRBD1. This TCR was sampled from a woman aged 18-35 years in good health and CMV-seronegative. Here the CDR3 reads CASSPTGTASYEQYF. In nucleotides, the CDR3 is TGTGCCAGCTCCCCAACGGGGACAGCCTCCTACGAGCAGTACTTC. Combining the CDR3 with reference TRBV18 and TRBJ2-7 gives the whole variable domain NAGVMQNPRHLVRRRGQEARLRCSPMKGHSHVYWYRQLPEEGLKFMVYLQKENIIDESGMPKERFSAEFPKEGPSILRIQQVVRGDSAAYFCASSPTGTASYEQYFGPGTRLTVT.